The 8 T cell receptor beta chains in this list originate from one sample, sequenced in a study of response to subunit inactivated influenza vaccine. TCRdb used MiXCR to reprocess the RT-PCR reads, holding one entry per CDR3 protein. The profile shows 400,000 to 650,000 distinct CDR3 sequences, roughly 7.9% of them singletons. Specimen: PBMCs from blood, collected less than 25 months after vaccination. These TCRs come from a man between 45 and 75 years old who received an inactivated influenza vaccine.

The chain uses TRBV2 and TRBJ1-2; TRBD1 might be the D (5 bases). Looked up from germline, CDR1 is SNHLY and CDR2 is FYNNEI. The CDR3 covers 13 residues. V gave up 8 bases and J gave up 3 bases, with 13 bases separating them. The CDR3 bases are TGTGCCAGCCTTCCCGGGACGCACTATGGCTACACCTTC. Amino acid sequence: CASLPGTHYGYTF.

This clonotype was counted ten times or more. The V gene is TRBV9, the J gene TRBJ1-1; TRBD1 matches at 7 bases. The CDR3 totals 15 residues. V lost 4 bases to trimming and J lost 5 bases; unmatched junction nucleotides: 11. CDR1 and CDR2 (germline): SGDLS, YYNGEE. As DNA, the CDR3 is TGTGCCAGCAGCAAGGGACAGACTACAATAACTGAAGCTTTCTTT. As protein: CASSKGQTTITEAFF.

The chain carries TRBV10-3 and TRBJ2-2, with a tentative D call TRBD2 (7 bases). The germline CDR1 and CDR2 sequences are ENHRY and SYGVKD. V lost 6 bases, J lost 2 bases, and 19 bases lay in between. This CDR3 region has 17 residues. The CDR3 bases are TGTGCCATCAGCGCTAGGGGGTCTAGCGGAAACACCGGGGAGCTGTTTTTT. It yields the protein CAISARGSSGNTGELFF.

This clonotype was detected only a few times. This chain joins TRBV5-1 and TRBJ2-1; 8 bases agree with TRBD1. V trimming: 4 bases; J trimming: 10 bases; junction bases outside the gene matches: 16. The length of the CDR3 is 16 residues. Germline lookup yields CDR1 SGHRS and CDR2 YFSETQ. The CDR3 bases are TGCGCCAGCAGCAGGGGGAGACAGGGGTTCGGAAGAGAGCAGTTCTTC. Translation: CASSRGRQGFGREQFF.

This clonotype was observed many times. This chain connects TRBV7-2 to TRBJ2-2; D possibly corresponds to TRBD2 (6 bases). Germline V lookup: CDR1 SGHTA, CDR2 FQGNSA. Trimming pared 4 bases from V and 1 base from J, leaving 10 bases between. CDR3 size: 15 residues. Written as DNA, the CDR3 is TGTGCCAGCAGCTCGGGACTCCTGAACACCGGGGAGCTGTTTTTT. It codes for CASSSGLLNTGELFF.

In its sample, this clonotype was seen many times. The V and J genes are TRBV3-1 and TRBJ1-6; no reliable D call. V lost 8 bases to trimming and J lost 7 bases, with 18 bases between them. Germline V gives CDR1 LGHDT, CDR2 YNNKEL (reference sequence). This CDR3 contains 15 residues. CDR3 amino acids: CASRSKGGGNSPLHF. The CDR3 DNA sequence: TGTGCCAGCCGATCTAAGGGTGGTGGGAATTCACCCCTCCACTTT. The full variable domain, with the rest looked up from reference TRBV3-1 and TRBJ1-6, is DTAVSQTPKYLVTQMGNDKSIKCEQNLGHDTMYWYKQDSKKFLKIMFSYNNKELIINETVPNRFSPKSPDKAHLNLHINSLELGDSAVYFCASRSKGGGNSPLHFGNGTRLTVT.

The V and J genes are TRBV19 and TRBJ1-1; possible D gene TRBD1, 6 bases. The CDR3 totals 15 residues. V lost 5 bases, J lost 5 bases, and 18 bases lay in between. Germline values: CDR1 LNHDA, CDR2 SQIVND (reference sequence). The CDR3 protein is CASSRSGASGTEAFF. CDR3 DNA: TGTGCCAGTAGTCGATCAGGGGCTTCGGGGACTGAAGCTTTCTTT.

The chain combines TRBV12-3 or TRBV12-4 with TRBJ2-7; D possibly uses TRBD1 or TRBD2 (6 bases each). The CDR3 sequence is 14 residues long. V lost 6 bases to trimming and J lost 6 bases, with 18 bases between them. CDR3 sequence (DNA): TGTGCCAGCAGCCTGGGGGGCAGGGCAACCGAGCAGTACTTC. It specifies CASSLGGRATEQYF.